One and the same sample provided the 2 T cell receptor beta chains below, sequenced in a study of CD8 T cells in Susac syndrome. With random hexamers, reverse transcription was performed on roughly 0.5 to 1 ug of RNA. TCRdb reprocessed the immunoSEQ multiplex PCR reads via MiXCR and lists one record per CDR3 protein. The top ten hold over 0.12% of the sample, which has 95,000 to 150,000 distinct CDR3 sequences, 96% seen once. The sequencing input was CD4+ T cells from PBMCs. Receptors originate from a human donor with Susac syndrome.

The chain carries TRBV29-1 and TRBJ2-7; 9 nucleotides align to TRBD1. The CDR3 extends over 12 amino acids. Trimming took 6 bases from V and 8 from J; bases not matched to a gene: 8. In germline, CDR1 is SQVTM, CDR2 ANQGSEA. The CDR3 DNA is TGCAGCGTCAGACAGGGGGTTACGAAGCAGTACTTC. Protein: CSVRQGVTKQYF.

This clonotype was recorded only once. This chain links TRBV24-1 with TRBJ2-3, with D possibly matching TRBD1 (6 bases). The CDR3 extends over 14 amino acids. Germline values: CDR1 KGHDR, CDR2 SFDVKD. V was clipped by 3 bases and J by 6 bases, with 12 bases between them. CDR3 bases: TGTGCCACCAGTGATGCACAGGGCGAGGATACGCAGTATTTT. Protein sequence: CATSDAQGEDTQYF.